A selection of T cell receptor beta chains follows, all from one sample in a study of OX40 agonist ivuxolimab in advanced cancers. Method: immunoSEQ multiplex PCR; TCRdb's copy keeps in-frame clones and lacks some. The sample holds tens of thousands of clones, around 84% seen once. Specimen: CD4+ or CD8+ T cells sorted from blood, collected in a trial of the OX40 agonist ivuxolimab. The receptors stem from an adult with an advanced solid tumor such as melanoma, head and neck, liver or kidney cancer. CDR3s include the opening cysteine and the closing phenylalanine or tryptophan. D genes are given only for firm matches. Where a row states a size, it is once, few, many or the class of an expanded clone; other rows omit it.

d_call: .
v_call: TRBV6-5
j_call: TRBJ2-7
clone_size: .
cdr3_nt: TGTGCCAGCAGTGAAGTAGGGCAGTACTTC
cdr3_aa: CASSEVGQYF

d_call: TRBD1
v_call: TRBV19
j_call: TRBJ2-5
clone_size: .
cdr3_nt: TGTGCCAGTAGTACCGCACAGGGGATACAAGAGACCCAGTACTTC
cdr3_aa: CASSTAQGIQETQYF

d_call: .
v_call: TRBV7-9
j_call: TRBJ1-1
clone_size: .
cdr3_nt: TGTGCCAGCAGCTCTTCTATAGGGGGGGACACTGAAGCTTTCTTT
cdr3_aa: CASSSSIGGDTEAFF

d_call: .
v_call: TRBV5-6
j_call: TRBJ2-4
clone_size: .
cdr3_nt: TGTGCCAGCAGCTTAGTGGGAGCCAAAAACATTCAGTACTTC
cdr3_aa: CASSLVGAKNIQYF

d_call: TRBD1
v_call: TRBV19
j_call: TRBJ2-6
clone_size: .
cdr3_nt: TGTGCCAGTAGGCCCGGAAGGCAGGGGGAATTAACTGGGGCCAACGTCCTGACTTTC
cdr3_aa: CASRPGRQGELTGANVLTF

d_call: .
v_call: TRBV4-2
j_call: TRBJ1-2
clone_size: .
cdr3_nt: TGTGCCAGCAGCCAAGATTCCCCCCCCCAGGTGGTCTATGGCTACACCTTC
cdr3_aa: CASSQDSPPQVVYGYTF

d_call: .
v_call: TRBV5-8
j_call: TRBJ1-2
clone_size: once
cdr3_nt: TGTGCCAGCAGCTTGGACTCCTGGGGCTATGGCTACACCTTC
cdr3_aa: CASSLDSWGYGYTF

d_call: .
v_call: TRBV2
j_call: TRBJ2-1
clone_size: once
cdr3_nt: TGTGCCAGCAGGCGAGACGGTCCCCACAATGAGCAGTTCTTC
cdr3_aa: CASRRDGPHNEQFF

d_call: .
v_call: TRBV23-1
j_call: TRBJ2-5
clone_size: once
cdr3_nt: TGCGCCAGCAGTCCGACGGGCGGAAACTTC
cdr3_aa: CASSPTGGNF

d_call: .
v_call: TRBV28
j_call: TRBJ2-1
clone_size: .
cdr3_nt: TGTGCCAGCAGGGGGCCTCTGGGGGCCCTCTACAATGAGCAGTTCTTC
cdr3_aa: CASRGPLGALYNEQFF

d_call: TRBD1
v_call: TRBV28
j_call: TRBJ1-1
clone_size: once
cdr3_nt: TGTGCCAGCAGTTACCCACGGACAGGGAACACTGAAGCTTTCTTT
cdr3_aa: CASSYPRTGNTEAFF

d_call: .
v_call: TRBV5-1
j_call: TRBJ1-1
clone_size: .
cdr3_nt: TGCGCCAGCAGCCCCGACGGGCCGGGGCAGTACACTGAAGCTTTCTTT
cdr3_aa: CASSPDGPGQYTEAFF

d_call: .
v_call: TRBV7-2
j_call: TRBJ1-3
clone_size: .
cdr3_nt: TGTGCCAGCAGCTTAGCTGGGGGCTTCTCTGGAAACACCATATATTTT
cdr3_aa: CASSLAGGFSGNTIYF

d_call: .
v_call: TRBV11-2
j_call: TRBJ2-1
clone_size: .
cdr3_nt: TGTGCCAGCAGCCCCCACTCGTCCTTTTTTGAGCAGTTCTTC
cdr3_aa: CASSPHSSFFEQFF

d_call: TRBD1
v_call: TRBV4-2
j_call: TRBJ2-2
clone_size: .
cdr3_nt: TGTGCCAGCAGCCAAGCGGGACAGGGGAACACCGGGGAGCTGTTTTTT
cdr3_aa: CASSQAGQGNTGELFF

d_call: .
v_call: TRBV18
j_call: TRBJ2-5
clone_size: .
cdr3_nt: TGTGCCAGCTCACCACAATCGGCGACGGGTGGTGGAGAGACCCAGTACTTC
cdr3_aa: CASSPQSATGGGETQYF

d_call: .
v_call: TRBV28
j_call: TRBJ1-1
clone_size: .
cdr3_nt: TGTGCCAGCAGTTCTCCGTCCGGGGCAGGTTTGAACACTGAAGCTTTCTTT
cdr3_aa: CASSSPSGAGLNTEAFF

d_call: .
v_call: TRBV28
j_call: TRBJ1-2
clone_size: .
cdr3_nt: TGTGCCAGCAGTTTATCCGGGGGGGGCTATGGCTACACCTTC
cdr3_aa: CASSLSGGGYGYTF

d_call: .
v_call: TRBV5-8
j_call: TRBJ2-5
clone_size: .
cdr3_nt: TGTGCCAGCAGCTTGGTGGGTCTAGCCGAGGGGACCCAGTACTTC
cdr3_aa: CASSLVGLAEGTQYF

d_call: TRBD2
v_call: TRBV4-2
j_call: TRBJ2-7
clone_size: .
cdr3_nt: TGTGCCAGCAGCCGGAGCGCAGCGGGGATTGATGAGCAGTACTTC
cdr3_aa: CASSRSAAGIDEQYF

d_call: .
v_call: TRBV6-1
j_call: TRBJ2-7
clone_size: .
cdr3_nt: TGTGCCAGCAGTGTTTACAGGGACGAGCAGTACTTC
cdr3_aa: CASSVYRDEQYF

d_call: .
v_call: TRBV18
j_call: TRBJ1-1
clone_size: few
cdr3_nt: TGTGCCAGCTCACCAAATGGACAGCTTGAAGCTTTCTTT
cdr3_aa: CASSPNGQLEAFF

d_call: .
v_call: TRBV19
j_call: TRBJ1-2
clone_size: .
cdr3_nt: TGTGCCAGTAGTATCCGTTGGGGAAACTATGGCTACACCTTC
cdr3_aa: CASSIRWGNYGYTF

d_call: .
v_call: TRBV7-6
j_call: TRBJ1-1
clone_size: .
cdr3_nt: TGTGCCAGCAGCTCTTCAGGAGCCATGAACACTGAAGCTTTCTTT
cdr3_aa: CASSSSGAMNTEAFF

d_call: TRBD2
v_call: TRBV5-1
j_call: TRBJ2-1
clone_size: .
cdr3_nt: TGCGCCAGCACGGGGGGGAACTACAATGAGCAGTTCTTC
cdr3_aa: CASTGGNYNEQFF

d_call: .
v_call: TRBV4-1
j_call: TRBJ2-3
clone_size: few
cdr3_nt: TGCGCCAGCAGCCGCTTAACCCCGGGATATCGCACAGATACGCAGTATTTT
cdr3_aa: CASSRLTPGYRTDTQYF

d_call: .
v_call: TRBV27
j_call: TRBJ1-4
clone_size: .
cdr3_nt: TGTGCCAGCAGTTTAATGGGTGATGAAAAACTGTTTTTT
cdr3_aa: CASSLMGDEKLFF

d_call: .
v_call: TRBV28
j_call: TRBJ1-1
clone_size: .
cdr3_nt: TGTGCCAGCAGTTTACTCCGACAGAACACTGAAGCTTTCTTT
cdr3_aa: CASSLLRQNTEAFF

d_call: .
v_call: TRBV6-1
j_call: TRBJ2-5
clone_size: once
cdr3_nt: TGTGCCAGCCCTCCGGGCGGTCAAGAGACCCAGTACTTC
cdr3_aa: CASPPGGQETQYF

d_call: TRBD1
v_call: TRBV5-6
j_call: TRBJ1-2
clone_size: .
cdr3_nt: TGTGCCAGCAGCCGAAAAATCCGAGACAGGGGCCGTAACTATGGCTACACCTTC
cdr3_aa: CASSRKIRDRGRNYGYTF

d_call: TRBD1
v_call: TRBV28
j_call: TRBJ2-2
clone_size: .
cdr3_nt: TGTGCCACCGGGACAGGGCCCACCGGGGAGCTGTTTTTT
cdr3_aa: CATGTGPTGELFF

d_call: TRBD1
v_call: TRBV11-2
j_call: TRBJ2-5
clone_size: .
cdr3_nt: TGTGCCAGCAGCTCTCCGACAGGGTGGGAAGAGACCCAGTACTTC
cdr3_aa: CASSSPTGWEETQYF

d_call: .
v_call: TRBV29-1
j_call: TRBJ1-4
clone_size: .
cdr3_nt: TGCAGCGTTGATCCGGATGGGGGTGAAAAACTGTTTTTT
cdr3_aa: CSVDPDGGEKLFF

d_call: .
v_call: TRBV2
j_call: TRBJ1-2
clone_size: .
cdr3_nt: TGTGCCAGCACCCCCTTGGAGGCCCCGGGCTACACCTTC
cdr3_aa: CASTPLEAPGYTF

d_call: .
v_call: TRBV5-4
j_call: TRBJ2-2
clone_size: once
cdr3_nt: TGTGCCAGCAGCTTGGACGGAACCGGGGAGCTGTTTTTT
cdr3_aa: CASSLDGTGELFF

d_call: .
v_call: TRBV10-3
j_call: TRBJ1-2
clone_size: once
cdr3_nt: TGTGCCATCAGTGAGTCGATCCAGGCTCTCTATGGCTACACCTTC
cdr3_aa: CAISESIQALYGYTF

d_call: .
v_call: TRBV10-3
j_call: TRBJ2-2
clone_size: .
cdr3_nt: TGTGCCATCAGTGAGTCTGGTTCCCTAAACACCGGGGAGCTGTTTTTT
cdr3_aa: CAISESGSLNTGELFF

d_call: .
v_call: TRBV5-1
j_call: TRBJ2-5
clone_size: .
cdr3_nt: TGCGCCAGCAGCTTGGTAGGATCCCAGGAGACCCAGTACTTC
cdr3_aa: CASSLVGSQETQYF

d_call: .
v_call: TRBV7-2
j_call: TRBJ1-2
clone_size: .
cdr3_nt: TGTGCCAGCAGCCGAGTCTCCTCATACTATGGCTACACCTTC
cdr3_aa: CASSRVSSYYGYTF

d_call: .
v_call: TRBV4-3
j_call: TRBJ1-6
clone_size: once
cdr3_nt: TGCGCCAGCAGCCAGGGACCCTCCTATAATTCACCCCTCCACTTT
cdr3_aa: CASSQGPSYNSPLHF

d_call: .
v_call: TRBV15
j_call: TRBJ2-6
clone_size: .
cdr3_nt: TGTGCCACCAGCAGAGATCGGCGGGCTTCGAGGGCCAACGTCCTGACTTTC
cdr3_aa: CATSRDRRASRANVLTF

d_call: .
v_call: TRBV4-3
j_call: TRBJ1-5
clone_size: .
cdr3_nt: TGCGCCAGCAGCCAAGAGCTCGAGAATCAGCCCCAGCATTTT
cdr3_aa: CASSQELENQPQHF

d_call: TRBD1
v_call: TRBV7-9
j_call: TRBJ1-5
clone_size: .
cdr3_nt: TGTGCCAGCAGCAAGGGGACAGAGAATCAGCCCCAGCATTTT
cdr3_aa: CASSKGTENQPQHF

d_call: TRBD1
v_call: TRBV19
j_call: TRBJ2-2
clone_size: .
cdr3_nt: TGTGCCAGTACTGTACAGGGGGCGCCGGACACCGGGGAGCTGTTTTTT
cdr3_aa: CASTVQGAPDTGELFF

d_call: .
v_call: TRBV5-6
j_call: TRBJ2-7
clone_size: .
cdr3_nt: TGTGCCAGCAGCCTGTCAGCCTTGGACGAGCAGTACTTC
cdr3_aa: CASSLSALDEQYF

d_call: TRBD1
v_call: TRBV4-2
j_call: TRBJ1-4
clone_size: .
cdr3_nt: TGTGCCAGCAGCCTACAGGGGGCTGGGGAAAAACTGTTTTTT
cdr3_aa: CASSLQGAGEKLFF

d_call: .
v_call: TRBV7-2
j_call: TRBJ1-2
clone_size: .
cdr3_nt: TGTGCCAGCAGCGACGCAATTGGCTACACCTTC
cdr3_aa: CASSDAIGYTF

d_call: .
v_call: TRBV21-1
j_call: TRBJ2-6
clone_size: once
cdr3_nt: TGTGCCAGCAGCAAGTCTGGCAGCTTCTCTGGGGCCAACGTCCTGACTTTC
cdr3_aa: CASSKSGSFSGANVLTF

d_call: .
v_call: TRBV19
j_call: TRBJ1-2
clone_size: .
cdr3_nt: TGTGCCAGTAGTATAGGAAGAAGAGGGGAGAACTATGGCTACACCTTC
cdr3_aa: CASSIGRRGENYGYTF

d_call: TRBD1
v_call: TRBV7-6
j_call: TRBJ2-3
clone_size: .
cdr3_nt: TGTGCCAGCAGCACGGGACAGTGGGCCGATACGCAGTATTTT
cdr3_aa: CASSTGQWADTQYF

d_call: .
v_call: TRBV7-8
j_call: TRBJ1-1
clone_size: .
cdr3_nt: TGTGCCAGCAGCCCTCTCGGGATGAACACTGAAGCTTTCTTT
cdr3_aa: CASSPLGMNTEAFF

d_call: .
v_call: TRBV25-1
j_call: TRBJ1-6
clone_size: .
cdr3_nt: TGTGCCAGCAGTGAGCGGGACTCCGGTTATAATTCACCCCTCCACTTT
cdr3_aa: CASSERDSGYNSPLHF

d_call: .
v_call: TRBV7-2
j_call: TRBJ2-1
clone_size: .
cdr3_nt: TGTGCCAGCAGCCCAGATTACGGGGGGCGGAATGAGCAGTTCTTC
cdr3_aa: CASSPDYGGRNEQFF

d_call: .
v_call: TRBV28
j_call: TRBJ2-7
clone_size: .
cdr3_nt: TGTGCCAGCAGTCTTCTCCGGGGGGCAGTAAACGAGCAGTACTTC
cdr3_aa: CASSLLRGAVNEQYF

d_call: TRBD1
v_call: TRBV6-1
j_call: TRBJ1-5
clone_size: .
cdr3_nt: TGTGCCAGCAGTACGACAGGGGCAAATCAGCCCCAGCATTTT
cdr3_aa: CASSTTGANQPQHF

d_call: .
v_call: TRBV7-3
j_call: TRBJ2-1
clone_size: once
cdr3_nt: TGTGCCAGCAGCGACACAGGTCCTCGGTCCTACAATGAGCAGTTCTTC
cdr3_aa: CASSDTGPRSYNEQFF

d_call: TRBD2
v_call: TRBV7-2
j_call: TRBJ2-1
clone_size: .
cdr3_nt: TGTGCCAGCAGCCCCCCGGGGGGCTACAATGAGCAGTTCTTC
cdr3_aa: CASSPPGGYNEQFF

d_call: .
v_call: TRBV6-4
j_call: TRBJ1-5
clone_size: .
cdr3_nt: TGTGCCAGCAGTCGAGAGCCCAATCAGCCCCAGCATTTT
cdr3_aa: CASSREPNQPQHF

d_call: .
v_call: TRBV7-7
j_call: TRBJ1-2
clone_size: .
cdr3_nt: TGTGCCAGCAGCCCAATGACAGGCCTCTTCGGCTACACCTTC
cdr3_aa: CASSPMTGLFGYTF

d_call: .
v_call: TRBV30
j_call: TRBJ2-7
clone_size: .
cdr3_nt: TGTGCCTGGAGTTCCAGTTACGAGCAGTACTTC
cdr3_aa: CAWSSSYEQYF